This TCR beta chain was captured by sequencing in a study of T cell responses to AZD1222 COVID-19 vaccine listed by TCRdb under 2021. Regarding the complete study: AZD1222 recipients whose second dose came at about 4 weeks and those whose second dose came at about 12 weeks were combined into one group, since spike-specific TCR depth and breadth did not differ between the two schedules. TCR sequencing covered approximately 230 trial participants: about 210 given two doses of AZD1222 and 26 given two doses of MenACWY control vaccine. Enrollment into the trials was organized by age into subgroups of 18-55, 56-69 and 70-plus years, and those subgroups contained about 160, 30 and 59 TCR-sequenced participants, respectively. Findings and caveats that apply to the study as a whole: The whole spike protein was spanned by vaccine-associated CD4 TCRs, and dominant responses were seen in regions 160-218 and 743-854. Conclusions about previously exposed vaccinees are limited because only six or seven AZD1222 recipients were SARS-CoV-2 seropositive at baseline. Reportedly, close to half of the unique spike-specific TCRs recognized epitopes lying outside the regions that are mutated in the B.1.351 and B.1.1.7 variants. Spike-specific TCR breadth and depth rose significantly after two AZD1222 doses compared with day 0 and with MenACWY recipients. Because no samples from the day 14 peak response were available, repertoires could be characterized only after the peak T cell response. Participants were mostly white British, with more females than males. The authors suggested clonal diversity may have been underestimated. The 56-69-year group was small, and its depth increase did not reach significance, likely because of low power.

The CDR3 regions of human TCRbeta chains were analyzed by immunosequencing. Concerning the study's data processing: Repertoire TCRs were matched against a reference library of SARS-CoV-2-specific TCRs generated with the MIRA antigen-specificity platform. Breadth was defined as the fraction of unique TCRs that were SARS-CoV-2-associated. Depth was defined as the fraction of total T cells that were SARS-CoV-2-associated. Each spike-specific TCR was assigned to its reactive spike region and to a CD4 or CD8 class using the MIRA data. Log10-transformed breadth and depth values were compared by one-way ANOVA with Sidak's multiple comparisons tests. This immuneACCESS table, as held by TCRdb, lists in-frame sequences with V and J called but not all clones. Of the missing ones, under half trace to an unresolved V gene in checked studies; the others have no known cause. The DNA was the basis for D and trimming; V, J and clone size are from that table. In this sample the table shows more than 150,000 clones, around 89% of which occur a single time. The ten largest account for roughly 6% of the sample.

Trimming removed 5 bases from V and 11 bases from J; the gene matches leave 16 bases unexplained. Counted from cysteine to phenylalanine, this CDR3 has 15 amino acids. CDR3 DNA only is kept here, 45 bases in frame from base 1. From a lookup of the germline V gene, CDR1 and CDR2 are MDHEN and SYDVKM. Note on this clone: Its antigen remains unidentified. No clone much larger than this one lies a single base away; base qualities are absent.

The label giving this sample's time point can be read as: baseline before first vaccination. Vaccinee samples came from UK trials COV001 and COV002, including a single-blind randomized controlled phase 2/3 trial of AZD1222 (ChAdOx1 nCoV-19) in healthy adults. Trial participant PBMC samples were collected at day 0 and day 28 after the second dose for TCRbeta chain sequencing. The starting material was peripheral blood, obtained on day 0 of AZD1222 vaccination. The V and J segments used are TRBV28 and TRBJ1-1; the central 8 bases match TRBD1. This receptor was taken from an adult in good health. The nucleotide sequence is given as TGTGCCAGCAGTATAGGACAGGGAGAGGGGGTACCGGCTTTCTTT. Its amino acids are CASSIGQGEGVPAFF. When the CDR3 is completed using the reference TRBV28 and TRBJ1-1 genes on either side, the full variable domain is DVKVTQSSRYLVKRTGEKVFLECVQDMDHENMFWYRQDPGLGLRLIYFSYDVKMKEKGDIPEGYSVSREKKERFSLILESASTNQTSMYLCASSIGQGEGVPAFFGQGTRLTVV.